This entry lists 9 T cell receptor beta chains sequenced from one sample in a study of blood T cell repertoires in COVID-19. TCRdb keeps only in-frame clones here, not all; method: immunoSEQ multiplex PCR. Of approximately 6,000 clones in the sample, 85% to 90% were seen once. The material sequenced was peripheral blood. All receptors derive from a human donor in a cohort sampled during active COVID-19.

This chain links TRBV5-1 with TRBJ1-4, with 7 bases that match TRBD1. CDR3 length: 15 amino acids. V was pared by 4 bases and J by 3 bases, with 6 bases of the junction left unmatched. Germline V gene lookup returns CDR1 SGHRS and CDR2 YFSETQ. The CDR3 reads CASSETGAPNEKLFF. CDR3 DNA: TGCGCCAGCAGCGAAACAGGGGCCCCTAATGAAAAACTGTTTTTT.

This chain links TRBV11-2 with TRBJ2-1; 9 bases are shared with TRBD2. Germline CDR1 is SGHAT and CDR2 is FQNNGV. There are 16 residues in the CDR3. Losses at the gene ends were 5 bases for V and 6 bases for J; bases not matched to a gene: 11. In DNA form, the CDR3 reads TGTGCCAGCAGCCCCCTCGGTAGCGGGGGTGTCAATGAGCAGTTCTTC. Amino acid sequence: CASSPLGSGGVNEQFF.

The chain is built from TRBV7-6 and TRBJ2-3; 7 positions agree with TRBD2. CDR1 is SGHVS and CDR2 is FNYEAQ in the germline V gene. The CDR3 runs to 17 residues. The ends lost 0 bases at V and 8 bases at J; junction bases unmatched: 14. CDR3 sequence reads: CASSLAPSGGRGGTQYF. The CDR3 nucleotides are TGTGCCAGCAGCTTAGCTCCTAGCGGCGGTAGAGGTGGTACGCAGTATTTT.

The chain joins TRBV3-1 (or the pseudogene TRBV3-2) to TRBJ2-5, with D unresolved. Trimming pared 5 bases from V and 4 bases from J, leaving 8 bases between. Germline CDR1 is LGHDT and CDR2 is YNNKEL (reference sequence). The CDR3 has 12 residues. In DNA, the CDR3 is TGTGCCAGCAGCACTTACGGAGAGACCCAGTACTTC. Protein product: CASSTYGETQYF.

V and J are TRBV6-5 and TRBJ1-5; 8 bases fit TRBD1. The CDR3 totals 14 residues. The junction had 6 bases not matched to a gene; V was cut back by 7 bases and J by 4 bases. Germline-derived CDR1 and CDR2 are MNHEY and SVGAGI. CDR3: CASTTQGGNQPQHF. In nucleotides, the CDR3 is TGTGCCAGCACAACACAGGGGGGAAATCAGCCCCAGCATTTT.

The CDR3 nucleotides are TGCGCCAGCAGCTTGGGGATGGAGACAGATACGCAGTATTTT. This encodes CASSLGMETDTQYF. The chain employs TRBV5-1 and TRBJ2-3; D is unclear. The V end lost 0 bases, the J end lost 3 bases, and 8 bases lay between the germline ends. The CDR3 runs 14 residues. Germline V lookup: CDR1 SGHRS, CDR2 YFSETQ.

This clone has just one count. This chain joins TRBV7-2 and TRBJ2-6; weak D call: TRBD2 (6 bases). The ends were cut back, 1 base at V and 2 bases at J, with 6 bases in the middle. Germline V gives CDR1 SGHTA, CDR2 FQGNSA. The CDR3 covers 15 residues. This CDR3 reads CASSLGGAGANVLTF. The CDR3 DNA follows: TGTGCCAGCAGCTTAGGGGGGGCTGGGGCCAACGTCCTGACTTTC.

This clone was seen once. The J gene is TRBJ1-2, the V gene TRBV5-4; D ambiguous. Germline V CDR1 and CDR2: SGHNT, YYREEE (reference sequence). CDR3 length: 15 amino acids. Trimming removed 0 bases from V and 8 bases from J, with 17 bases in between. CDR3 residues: CASSLAEQKRYGYTF. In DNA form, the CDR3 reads TGTGCCAGCAGCTTGGCCGAACAAAAGAGGTACGGCTACACCTTC. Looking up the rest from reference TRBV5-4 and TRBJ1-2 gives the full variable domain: ETGVTQSPTHLIKTRGQQVTLRCSSQSGHNTVSWYQQALGQGPQFIFQYYREEENGRGNFPPRFSGLQFPNYSSELNVNALELDDSALYLCASSLAEQKRYGYTFGSGTRLTVV.

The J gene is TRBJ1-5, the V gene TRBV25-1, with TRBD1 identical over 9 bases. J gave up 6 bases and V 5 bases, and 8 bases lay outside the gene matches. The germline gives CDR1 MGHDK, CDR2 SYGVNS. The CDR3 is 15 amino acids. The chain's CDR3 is CASSTTGGESQPQHF. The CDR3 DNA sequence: TGTGCCAGCAGTACAACAGGGGGCGAAAGTCAGCCCCAGCATTTT. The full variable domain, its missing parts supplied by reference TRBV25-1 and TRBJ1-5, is EADIYQTPRYLVIGTGKKITLECSQTMGHDKMYWYQQDPGMELHLIHYSYGVNSTEKGDLSSESTVSRIRTEHFPLTLESARPSHTSQYLCASSTTGGESQPQHFGDGTRLSIL.